The clone carrying this TCR beta chain was counted ten times or more. Antigen: not known. The cDNA came from 5'RACE, which used 10-nucleotide random UMIs. From 15-18 subjects, each sequencing run yielded over 170 million TCR-beta sequences. TCRdb ran MiXCR on the 5' RACE reads and lists one entry per CDR3 protein. The table includes 100,000 or so distinct CDR3 sequences, less than 15% detected once. Documented time point: longitudinal time-point 2. The source of the sample is a study of neurological immune-mediated disorders. Germline CDR1 and CDR2: DFQATT and SNEGSKA (reference sequence). The V segment lost 6 bases and the J segment 5 bases; nucleotides outside the gene matches: 8. The CDR3 loop spans 14 amino acids. Study conclusions and caveats: Across subjects, expanded clones had no CDR3 amino acid sequences in common, pointing to private repertoires in all groups. Expansion of TCR clones was greatest in HTLV-1-associated myelopathy and smallest in multiple sclerosis, where it fell below that of healthy controls.

The rearrangement uses TRBV20-1 and TRBJ2-3, with 10 bases lining up with TRBD2. Input material: PBMCs. This receptor was identified in a female donor with HTLV-1-associated myelopathy (HAM/TSP). DNA for the CDR3: TGCAGTGCCCGGGCTAGCGGGGGAGGAGATACGCAGTATTTT. This sequence encodes CSARASGGGDTQYF.